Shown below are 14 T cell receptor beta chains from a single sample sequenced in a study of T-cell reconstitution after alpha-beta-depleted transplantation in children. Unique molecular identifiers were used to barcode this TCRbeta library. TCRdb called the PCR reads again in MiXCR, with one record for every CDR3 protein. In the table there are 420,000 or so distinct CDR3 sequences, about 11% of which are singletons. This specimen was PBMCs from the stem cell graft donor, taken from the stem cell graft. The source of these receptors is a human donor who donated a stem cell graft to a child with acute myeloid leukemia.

The CDR3 DNA sequence: TGCAGTGCTAGTCGCCATGGAACCTACAATGAGCAGTTCTTC. It specifies CSASRHGTYNEQFF. V is TRBV20-1 and J is TRBJ2-1; D is ambiguous. The CDR3 loop spans 14 amino acids. Germline loops: CDR1 DFQATT, CDR2 SNEGSKA (reference sequence). V lost 3 bases, J lost 2 bases, and 11 bases lay in between.

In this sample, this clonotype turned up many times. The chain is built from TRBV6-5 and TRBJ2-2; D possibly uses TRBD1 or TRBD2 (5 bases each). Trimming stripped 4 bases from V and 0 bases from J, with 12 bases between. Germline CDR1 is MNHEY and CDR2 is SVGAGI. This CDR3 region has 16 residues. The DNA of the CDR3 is TGTGCCAGCAGTTCCCCGGGGCCTTCGAACACCGGGGAGCTGTTTTTT. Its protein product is CASSSPGPSNTGELFF.

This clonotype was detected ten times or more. CDR3 residues: CASSITGSQGETQYF. CDR3 nucleotide sequence: TGTGCCAGCAGCATAACCGGGTCCCAGGGGGAGACCCAGTACTTC. The J gene is TRBJ2-5, the V gene TRBV7-2; tentatively, D is TRBD1 (6 bases). Deletions cut 5 bases from V and 5 bases from J, with 18 bases between. The CDR3 length is 15 residues. Germline assignment: CDR1 SGHTA and CDR2 FQGNSA.

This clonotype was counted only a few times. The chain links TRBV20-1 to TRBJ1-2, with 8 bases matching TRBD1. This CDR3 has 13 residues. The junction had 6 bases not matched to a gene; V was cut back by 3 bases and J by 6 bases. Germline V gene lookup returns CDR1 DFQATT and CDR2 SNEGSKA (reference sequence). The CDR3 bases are TGCAGTGCTAGGCTTGGACAGGGTAATGGCTACACCTTC. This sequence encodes CSARLGQGNGYTF.

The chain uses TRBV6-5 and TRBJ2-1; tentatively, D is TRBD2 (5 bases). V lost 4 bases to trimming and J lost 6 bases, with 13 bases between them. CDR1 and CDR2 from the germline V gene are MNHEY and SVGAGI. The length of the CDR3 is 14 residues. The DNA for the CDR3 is TGTGCCAGCAGTTCCGGGAACGACGGCAATGAGCAGTTCTTC. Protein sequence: CASSSGNDGNEQFF.

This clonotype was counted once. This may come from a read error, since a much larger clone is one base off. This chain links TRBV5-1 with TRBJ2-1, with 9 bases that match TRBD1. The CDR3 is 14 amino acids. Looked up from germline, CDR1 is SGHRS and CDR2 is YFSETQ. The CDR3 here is CDSSSGTGYNEQFF. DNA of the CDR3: TGCGACAGCAGCTCCGGGACAGGGTACAATGAGCAGTTCTTC.

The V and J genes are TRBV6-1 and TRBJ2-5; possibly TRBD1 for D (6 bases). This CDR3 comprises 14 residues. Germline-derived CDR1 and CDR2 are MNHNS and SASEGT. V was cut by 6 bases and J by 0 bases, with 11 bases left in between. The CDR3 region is CASRWTANQETQYF. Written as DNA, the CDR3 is TGTGCCAGCAGATGGACAGCGAACCAAGAGACCCAGTACTTC.

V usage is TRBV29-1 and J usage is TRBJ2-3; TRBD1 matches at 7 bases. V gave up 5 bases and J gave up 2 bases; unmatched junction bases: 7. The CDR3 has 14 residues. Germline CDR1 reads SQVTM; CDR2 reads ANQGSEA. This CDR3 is CSVRQGGPTDTQYF. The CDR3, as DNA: TGCAGCGTTAGACAGGGCGGGCCCACAGATACGCAGTATTTT.

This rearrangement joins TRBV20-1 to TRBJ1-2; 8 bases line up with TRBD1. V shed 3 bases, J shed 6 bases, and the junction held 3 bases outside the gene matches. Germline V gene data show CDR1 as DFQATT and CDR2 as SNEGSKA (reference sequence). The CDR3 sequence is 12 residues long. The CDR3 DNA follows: TGCAGTGCTAGGGGACAGGCCCATGGCTACACCTTC. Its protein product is CSARGQAHGYTF.

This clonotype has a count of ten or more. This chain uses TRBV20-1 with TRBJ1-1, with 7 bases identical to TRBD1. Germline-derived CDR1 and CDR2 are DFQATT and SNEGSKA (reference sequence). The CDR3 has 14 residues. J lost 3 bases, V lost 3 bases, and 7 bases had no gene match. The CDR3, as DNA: TGCAGTGCTAGGGAGGGGACAGCCCACACTGAAGCTTTCTTT. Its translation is CSAREGTAHTEAFF.

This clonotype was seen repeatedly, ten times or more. The CDR3 DNA is TGCAGTGCTGACAGGGACACTGAAGCTTTCTTT. Translation: CSADRDTEAFF. The chain carries TRBV20-1 and TRBJ1-1; 7 bases fit TRBD1. The V gene's germline CDR1 is DFQATT and CDR2 SNEGSKA (reference sequence). J gave up 3 bases and V 5 bases, and 0 bases lay outside the gene matches. The length of the CDR3 is 11 residues.

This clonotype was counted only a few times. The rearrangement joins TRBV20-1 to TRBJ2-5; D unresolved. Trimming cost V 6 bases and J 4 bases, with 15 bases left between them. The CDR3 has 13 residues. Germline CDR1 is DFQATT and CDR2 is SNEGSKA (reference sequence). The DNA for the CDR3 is TGCAGTGCCCCACGAGACCCACGAGAGACCCAGTACTTC. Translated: CSAPRDPRETQYF.

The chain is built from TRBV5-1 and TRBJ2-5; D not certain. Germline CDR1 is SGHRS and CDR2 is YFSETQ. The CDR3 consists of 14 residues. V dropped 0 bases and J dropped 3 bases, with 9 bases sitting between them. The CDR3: CASSLAPNKETQYF. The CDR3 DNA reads TGCGCCAGCAGCTTGGCCCCGAATAAAGAGACCCAGTACTTC.

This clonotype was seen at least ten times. CDR3 coding DNA: TGCAGCGTTGCCTCGGGGGCGGGGGTCTCCTACGAGCAGTACTTC. Translated, it gives CSVASGAGVSYEQYF. The chain has TRBV29-1 and TRBJ2-7, with a tentative D call TRBD2 (7 bases). Germline values: CDR1 SQVTM, CDR2 ANQGSEA. Trimming took off 4 bases at V and 0 bases at J, with 16 bases between the two ends. This CDR3 region has 15 residues.